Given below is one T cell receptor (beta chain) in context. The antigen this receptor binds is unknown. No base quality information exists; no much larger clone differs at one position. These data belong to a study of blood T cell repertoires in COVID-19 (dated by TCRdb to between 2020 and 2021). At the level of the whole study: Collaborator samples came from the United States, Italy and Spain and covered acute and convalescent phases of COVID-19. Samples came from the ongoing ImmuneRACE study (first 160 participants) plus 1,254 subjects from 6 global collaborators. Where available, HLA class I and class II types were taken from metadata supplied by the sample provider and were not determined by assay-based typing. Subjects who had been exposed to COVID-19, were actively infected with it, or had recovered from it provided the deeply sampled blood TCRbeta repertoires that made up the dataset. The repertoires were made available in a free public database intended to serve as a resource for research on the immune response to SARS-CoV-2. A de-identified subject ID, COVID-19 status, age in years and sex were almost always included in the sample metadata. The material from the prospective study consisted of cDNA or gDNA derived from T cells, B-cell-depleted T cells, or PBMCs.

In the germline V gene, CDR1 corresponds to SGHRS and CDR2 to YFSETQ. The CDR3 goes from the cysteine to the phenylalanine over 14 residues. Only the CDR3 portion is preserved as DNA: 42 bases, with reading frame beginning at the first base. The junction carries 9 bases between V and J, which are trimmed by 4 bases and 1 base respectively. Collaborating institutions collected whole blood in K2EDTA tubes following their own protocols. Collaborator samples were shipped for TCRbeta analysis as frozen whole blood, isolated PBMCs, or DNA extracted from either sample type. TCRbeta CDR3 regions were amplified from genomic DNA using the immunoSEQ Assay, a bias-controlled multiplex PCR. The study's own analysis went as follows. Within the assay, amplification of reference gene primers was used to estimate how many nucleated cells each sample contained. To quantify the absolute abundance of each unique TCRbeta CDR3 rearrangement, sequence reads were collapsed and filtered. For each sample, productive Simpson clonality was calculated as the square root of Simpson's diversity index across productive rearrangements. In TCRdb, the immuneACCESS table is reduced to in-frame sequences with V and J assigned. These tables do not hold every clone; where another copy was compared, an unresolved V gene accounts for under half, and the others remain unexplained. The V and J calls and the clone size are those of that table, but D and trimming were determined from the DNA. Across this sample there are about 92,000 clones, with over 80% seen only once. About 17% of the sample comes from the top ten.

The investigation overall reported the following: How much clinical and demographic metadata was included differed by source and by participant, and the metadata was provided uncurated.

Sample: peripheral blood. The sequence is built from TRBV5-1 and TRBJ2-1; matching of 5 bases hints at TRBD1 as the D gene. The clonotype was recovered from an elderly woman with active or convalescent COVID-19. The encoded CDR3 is CASSPRASYNEQFF. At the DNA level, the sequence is TGCGCCAGCAGCCCCAGGGCGTCCTACAATGAGCAGTTCTTC.